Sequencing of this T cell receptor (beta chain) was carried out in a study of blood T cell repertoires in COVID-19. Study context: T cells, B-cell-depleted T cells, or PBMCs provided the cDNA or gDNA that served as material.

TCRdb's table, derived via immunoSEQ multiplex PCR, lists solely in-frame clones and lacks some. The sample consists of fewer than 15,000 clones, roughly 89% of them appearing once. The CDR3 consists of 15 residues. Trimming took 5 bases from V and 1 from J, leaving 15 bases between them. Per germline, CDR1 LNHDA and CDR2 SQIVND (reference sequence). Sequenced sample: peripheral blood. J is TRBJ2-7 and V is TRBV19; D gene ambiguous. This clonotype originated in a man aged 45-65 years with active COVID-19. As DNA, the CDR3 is TGTGCCAGTAGTCCTTACCCCCAGATATCCTACGAGCAGTACTTC. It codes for CASSPYPQISYEQYF.